These 6 T cell receptor beta chains were sequenced from one sample in a study of spatial heterogeneity in lung cancer. Whole-study findings and limits: Counts of expanded alpha and beta TCRs within tumors tracked the tumor nonsynonymous mutation count.

Antigens of these TCRs are unknown. TCRdb reprocessed the 5' RACE reads with MiXCR, giving one entry per CDR3 protein. The data contain approximately 20,000 distinct CDR3 sequences, more than 6.5% of them singletons. The time point is: sample taken at primary tumor resection. Material: lung tumor tissue, obtained at surgery. Receptor source: a female donor with early-stage non-small cell lung cancer.

This clonotype is deemed medium-sized. J is TRBJ2-7 and V is TRBV19, with D uncertain. The CDR3 sequence is 13 residues long. The V end was cut by 0 bases, the J end by 3 bases, with 6 bases between. CDR1 is LNHDA and CDR2 is SQIVND in the germline V gene (reference sequence). CDR3 DNA: TGTGCCAGTAGTATAGAGGCCGGCTACGAGCAGTACTTC. It is translated as CASSIEAGYEQYF.

This clonotype was seen repeatedly, ten times or more. The chain joins TRBV28 to TRBJ2-3; 8 bases match TRBD2. V was pared by 5 bases and J by 3 bases, with 13 bases of the junction left unmatched. CDR3 length: 17 amino acids. Germline CDR1 and CDR2: MDHEN and SYDVKM. The chain's CDR3 is CASSPPRSGVRTDTQYF. The CDR3 bases are TGTGCCAGCAGTCCCCCCCGTAGCGGGGTAAGGACAGATACGCAGTATTTT.

This clonotype was detected only a few times. J is TRBJ2-5 and V is TRBV2, with 10 bases that match TRBD2. With V trimmed by 7 bases and J by 4 bases, 9 bases remained unmatched. This CDR3 region has 15 residues. Looked up from germline, CDR1 is SNHLY and CDR2 is FYNNEI. The CDR3 sequence is CASNGAGGLGETQYF. The CDR3 coding sequence is TGTGCCAGCAATGGAGCGGGGGGGCTTGGAGAGACCCAGTACTTC.

The V call is TRBV4-1, the J call TRBJ2-1, with TRBD1 matching over 7 bases. The CDR3 runs to 13 residues. V was clipped by 3 bases and J by 10 bases; unmatched bases: 6. Germline V lookup: CDR1 MGHRA, CDR2 YSYEKL. DNA of the CDR3: TGCGCCAGCAGCCATGATACGACAGGGGAGCAGTTCTTC. Its protein is CASSHDTTGEQFF.

The chain has TRBV4-1 and TRBJ2-7, with no clear D. The CDR3 loop spans 14 amino acids. Between the trimmed V and J ends, which lost 0 bases and 5 bases, there was a span of 11 bases. Germline CDR1 MGHRA, CDR2 YSYEKL. CDR3 DNA sequence: TGCGCCAGCAGCCAAGAACAGTTCTTGGACGAGCAGTACTTC. It codes for CASSQEQFLDEQYF.

The rearrangement joins TRBV2 to TRBJ2-7, with D possibly TRBD1 on 6 matching bases. This CDR3 contains 13 residues. V lost 5 bases and J 11 bases, leaving 19 bases between the germline ends. The germline V gene has CDR1 SNHLY and CDR2 FYNNEI. The CDR3 sequence: CASSLTGFRDKYF. CDR3 nucleotide sequence: TGTGCCAGCAGTCTGACAGGATTTCGGGACAAGTACTTC.